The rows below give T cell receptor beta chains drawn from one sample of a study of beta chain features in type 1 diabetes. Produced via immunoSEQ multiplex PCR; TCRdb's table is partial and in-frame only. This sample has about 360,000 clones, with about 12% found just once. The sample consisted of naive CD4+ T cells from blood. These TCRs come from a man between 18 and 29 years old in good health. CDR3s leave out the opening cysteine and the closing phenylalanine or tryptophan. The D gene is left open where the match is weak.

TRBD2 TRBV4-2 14 ASSQDLASGHNEQF
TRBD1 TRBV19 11 ASSGTGEETQY
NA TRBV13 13 ASRTSVAGTDTQY
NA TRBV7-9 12 ASSLFRDSHGYT
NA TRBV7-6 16 ASSLSQGLTSGTGELF
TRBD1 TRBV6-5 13 ASSYATGGDYGYT
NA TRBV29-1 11 SVDGSGEETQY
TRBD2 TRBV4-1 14 ASSHTTSGFFDEQF
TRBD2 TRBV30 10 AWSVIAGGEF
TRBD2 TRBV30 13 AWSGTSGGPNEQF
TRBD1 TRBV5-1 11 ASSVDRENEQF
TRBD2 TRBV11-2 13 ASSAISGRAGELF
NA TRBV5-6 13 ASSLGSLYNSPLH
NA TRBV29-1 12 SVVLGRSGNEQF
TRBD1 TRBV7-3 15 ASSMTGNGLSGNTIY
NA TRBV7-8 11 ASSLSQNYGYT
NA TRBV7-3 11 ASSLGQNTEAF
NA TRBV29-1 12 SSRPTGSYNEQF
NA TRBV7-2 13 ASNPGAGSADTQY
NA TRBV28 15 ASSPPAGTPISYEQY
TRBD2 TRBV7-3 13 ASSLGTSGRFPQY
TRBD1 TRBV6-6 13 ASSRDRVLRETQY
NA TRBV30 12 AWLTGTNTDTQY
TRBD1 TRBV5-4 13 ASSSRGQGAYGYT
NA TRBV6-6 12 ATLDRRSTGELF
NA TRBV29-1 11 STVQHPNYGYT
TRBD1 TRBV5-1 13 ASSDTGGEVEKLF
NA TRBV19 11 ASSLRADYEQY
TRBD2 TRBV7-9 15 ASSPTPSGRAPDTQY
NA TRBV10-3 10 AIKRVDTEAF
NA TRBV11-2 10 ASSFTGAEQY
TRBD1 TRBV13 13 ASSLDRGFTYEQY
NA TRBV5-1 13 ASTPGGSDNYGYT
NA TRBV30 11 AWSVGHQETQY
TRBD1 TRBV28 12 ASSFRGWTTEAF
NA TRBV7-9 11 ASSLEGPPEQY
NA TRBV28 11 ASTPGQSVGYT
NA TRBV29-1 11 SADRQNTGELF
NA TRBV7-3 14 ASSSVGAGAYNEQF
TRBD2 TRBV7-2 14 ASSLVSGGGLETQY
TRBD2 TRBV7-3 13 ASSGGSGRGNEQF
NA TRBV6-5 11 ASTTTANTEAF
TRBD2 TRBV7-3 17 ASSSPGLAGVIRSETQY
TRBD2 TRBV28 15 ASTGLAGVSSYNEQF
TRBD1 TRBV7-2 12 ASSLGPRGETQY
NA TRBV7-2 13 ASSLLAGQGQPQH
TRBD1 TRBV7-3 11 ASSLSGGDGYT
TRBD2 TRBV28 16 ASSLPGLAGGPTDTQY
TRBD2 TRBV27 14 ASSSPSGSPYNEQF
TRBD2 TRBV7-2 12 ASSLASGNYEQY
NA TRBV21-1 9 ASSREGIQY
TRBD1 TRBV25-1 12 ASRGTGDTGELF
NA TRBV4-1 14 ASSQDRVISTDTQY